Listed below are T cell receptor beta chains from one sample, sequenced in a study of T cells in Graves' hyperthyroidism and ophthalmopathy. In TCRdb, the multiplex PCR reads were re-called with MiXCR into one record per CDR3 protein. Here the sample spans about 640,000 distinct CDR3 sequences, less than 25% being singletons. The source material was blood. The origin of the receptors is a man aged 25 to 45 with Graves' ophthalmopathy. Each CDR3 is given with its conserved first and last residue. Where a row states a size, it is once, few, many or the class of an expanded clone; other rows omit it.

j_gene: TRBJ2-2
v_gene: TRBV24-1
abundance: few
CDR3aa: CATSGDLGRAGELFF

j_gene: TRBJ2-1
v_gene: TRBV6-2/TRBV6-3
abundance: -
CDR3aa: CASTEGLAGYNEQFF

j_gene: TRBJ1-6
v_gene: TRBV20-1
abundance: -
CDR3aa: CSAWDSFLQNSPLHF

j_gene: TRBJ1-2
v_gene: TRBV7-6
abundance: once
CDR3aa: CASSGGTEYGYTF

j_gene: TRBJ2-2
v_gene: TRBV28
abundance: -
CDR3aa: CASIGGQNTGELFF

j_gene: TRBJ2-5
v_gene: TRBV5-6
abundance: few
CDR3aa: CASSLARNQETQYF

j_gene: TRBJ1-5
v_gene: TRBV2
abundance: many
CDR3aa: CASSESNSNQPQHF

j_gene: TRBJ2-5
v_gene: TRBV5-6
abundance: -
CDR3aa: CASSVLGHQRETQYF

j_gene: TRBJ1-6
v_gene: TRBV20-1
abundance: few
CDR3aa: CSARVPNSPLHF

j_gene: TRBJ2-3
v_gene: TRBV10-2
abundance: -
CDR3aa: CASRNPRGPHTDTQYF

j_gene: TRBJ2-7
v_gene: TRBV7-3
abundance: -
CDR3aa: CASSLDPGGPNEQYF

j_gene: TRBJ2-2
v_gene: TRBV7-3
abundance: -
CDR3aa: CASSARSAGYTGELFF

j_gene: TRBJ2-3
v_gene: TRBV6-1
abundance: few
CDR3aa: CASSDPVGQYF

j_gene: TRBJ2-2
v_gene: TRBV20-1
abundance: few
CDR3aa: CSALVGGRHTGELFF

j_gene: TRBJ2-3
v_gene: TRBV7-9
abundance: -
CDR3aa: CASSGSTPITTDTQYF

j_gene: TRBJ1-5
v_gene: TRBV20-1
abundance: -
CDR3aa: CSATQQGFQPQHF

j_gene: TRBJ2-2
v_gene: TRBV9
abundance: -
CDR3aa: CASSVGGGWGNRNTGELFF

j_gene: TRBJ2-1
v_gene: TRBV11-2
abundance: many
CDR3aa: CASSLMVLSSYNEQFF

j_gene: TRBJ1-5
v_gene: TRBV5-1
abundance: few
CDR3aa: CASSVGVGNQPQHF

j_gene: TRBJ1-5
v_gene: TRBV12-3/TRBV12-4
abundance: -
CDR3aa: CASSKDRTRNQPQHF

j_gene: TRBJ2-1
v_gene: TRBV7-9
abundance: -
CDR3aa: CASSSTYEQFF

j_gene: TRBJ2-3
v_gene: TRBV11-2
abundance: few
CDR3aa: CASSLGFADTQYF

j_gene: TRBJ1-4
v_gene: TRBV19
abundance: -
CDR3aa: CASKTKKGEKLFF

j_gene: TRBJ2-1
v_gene: TRBV19
abundance: -
CDR3aa: CASSSAEGVYNEQFF

j_gene: TRBJ2-7
v_gene: TRBV30
abundance: few
CDR3aa: CAWRVSGGSYEQYF

j_gene: TRBJ2-2
v_gene: TRBV6-5
abundance: -
CDR3aa: CASSYRDGELFF

j_gene: TRBJ2-3
v_gene: TRBV4-1
abundance: -
CDR3aa: CASSQDGGPTYTDTQYF

j_gene: TRBJ1-1
v_gene: TRBV20-1
abundance: -
CDR3aa: CSAPGPGQTEAFF

j_gene: TRBJ2-1
v_gene: TRBV20-1
abundance: few
CDR3aa: CSARDGGEHEQFF

j_gene: TRBJ2-7
v_gene: TRBV20-1
abundance: -
CDR3aa: CSASLGPILWYEQYF

j_gene: TRBJ1-1
v_gene: TRBV6-1
abundance: few
CDR3aa: CASSETGIGGTEAFF

j_gene: TRBJ2-2
v_gene: TRBV20-1
abundance: -
CDR3aa: CSATEYGELFF

j_gene: TRBJ2-1
v_gene: TRBV28
abundance: -
CDR3aa: CASSPPPTNEQFF

j_gene: TRBJ2-1
v_gene: TRBV12-3/TRBV12-4
abundance: -
CDR3aa: CASSPPTSGSYEQFF

j_gene: TRBJ1-6
v_gene: TRBV6-1
abundance: many
CDR3aa: CASRHDRGNSPLHF

j_gene: TRBJ2-5
v_gene: TRBV6-1
abundance: -
CDR3aa: CASSKGLAGIQETQYF

j_gene: TRBJ2-7
v_gene: TRBV2
abundance: few
CDR3aa: CASTPGGDYPYEQYF

j_gene: TRBJ2-3
v_gene: TRBV7-2
abundance: many
CDR3aa: CASSQAAGGYTDTQYF

j_gene: TRBJ2-5
v_gene: TRBV3-1
abundance: many
CDR3aa: CASSQNPGLAGKETQYF

j_gene: TRBJ2-3
v_gene: TRBV9
abundance: few
CDR3aa: CASSVRGSTDTQYF

j_gene: TRBJ1-5
v_gene: TRBV20-1
abundance: many
CDR3aa: CSARETPSNQPQHF

j_gene: TRBJ1-2
v_gene: TRBV6-1
abundance: -
CDR3aa: CASYDRGGVWGYTF

j_gene: TRBJ1-2
v_gene: TRBV5-1
abundance: many
CDR3aa: CASRKDGGTAPYGYTF

j_gene: TRBJ2-6
v_gene: TRBV12-3/TRBV12-4
abundance: -
CDR3aa: CASRETAFNSGANVLTF

j_gene: TRBJ2-1
v_gene: TRBV19
abundance: -
CDR3aa: CASSIGVANEQFF